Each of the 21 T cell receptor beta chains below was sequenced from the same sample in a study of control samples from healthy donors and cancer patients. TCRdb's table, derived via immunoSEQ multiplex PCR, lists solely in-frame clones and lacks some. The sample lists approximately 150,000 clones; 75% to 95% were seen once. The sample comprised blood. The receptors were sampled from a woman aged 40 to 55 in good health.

The CDR3 DNA reads TGTGCCAGTAGTAAGGGACGGGCGAACACTGAAGCTTTCTTT. Its protein product is CASSKGRANTEAFF. The rearrangement joins TRBV19 to TRBJ1-1; D may be TRBD1 (5 bases). Deletions cut 4 bases from V and 1 base from J, with 10 bases between. This CDR3 region has 14 residues. Per germline, CDR1 LNHDA and CDR2 SQIVND (reference sequence).

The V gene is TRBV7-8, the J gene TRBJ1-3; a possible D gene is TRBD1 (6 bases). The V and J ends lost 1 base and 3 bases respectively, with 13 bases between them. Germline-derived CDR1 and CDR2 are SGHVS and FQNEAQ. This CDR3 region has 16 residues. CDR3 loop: CASSLVGRGIGNTIYF. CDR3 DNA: TGTGCCAGCAGCTTAGTAGGCAGGGGCATTGGAAACACCATATATTTT. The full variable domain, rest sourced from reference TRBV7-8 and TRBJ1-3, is GAGVSQSPRYKVAKRGQDVALRCDPISGHVSLFWYQQALGQGPEFLTYFQNEAQLDKSGLPSDRFFAERPEGSVSTLKIQRTQQEDSAVYLCASSLVGRGIGNTIYFGEGSWLTVV.

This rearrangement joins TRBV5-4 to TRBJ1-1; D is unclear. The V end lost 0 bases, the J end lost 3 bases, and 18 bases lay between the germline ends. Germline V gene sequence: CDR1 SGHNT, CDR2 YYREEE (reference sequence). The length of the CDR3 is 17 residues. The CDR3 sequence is CASSLDSQPPSYTEAFF. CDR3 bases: TGTGCCAGCAGCTTGGACAGTCAGCCCCCGTCATACACTGAAGCTTTCTTT.

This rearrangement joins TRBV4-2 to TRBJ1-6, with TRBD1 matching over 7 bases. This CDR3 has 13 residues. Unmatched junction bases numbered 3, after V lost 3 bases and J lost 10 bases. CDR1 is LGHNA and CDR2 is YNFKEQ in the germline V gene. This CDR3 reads CASSQSRGSPLHF. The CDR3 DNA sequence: TGTGCCAGCAGCCAGTCCAGGGGGTCACCCCTCCACTTT.

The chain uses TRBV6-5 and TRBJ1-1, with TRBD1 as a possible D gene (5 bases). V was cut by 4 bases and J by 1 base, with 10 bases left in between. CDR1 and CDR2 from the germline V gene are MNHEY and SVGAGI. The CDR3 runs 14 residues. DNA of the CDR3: TGTGCCAGCAGTTGGGTAGGGGCGAACACTGAAGCTTTCTTT. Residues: CASSWVGANTEAFF.

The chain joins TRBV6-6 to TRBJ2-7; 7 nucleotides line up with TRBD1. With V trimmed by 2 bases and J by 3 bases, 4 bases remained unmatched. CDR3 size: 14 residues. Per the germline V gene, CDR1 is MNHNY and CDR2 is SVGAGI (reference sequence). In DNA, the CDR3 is TGTGCCAGCAGTTACGCCGGGACAGACTACGAGCAGTACTTC. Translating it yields CASSYAGTDYEQYF.

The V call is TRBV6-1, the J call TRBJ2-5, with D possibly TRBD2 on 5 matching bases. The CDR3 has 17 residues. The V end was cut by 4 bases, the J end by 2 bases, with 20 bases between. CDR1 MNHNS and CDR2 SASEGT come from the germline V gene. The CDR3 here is CASSVNPTAGFQETQYF. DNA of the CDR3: TGTGCCAGCAGTGTGAACCCGACCGCGGGCTTTCAAGAGACCCAGTACTTC.

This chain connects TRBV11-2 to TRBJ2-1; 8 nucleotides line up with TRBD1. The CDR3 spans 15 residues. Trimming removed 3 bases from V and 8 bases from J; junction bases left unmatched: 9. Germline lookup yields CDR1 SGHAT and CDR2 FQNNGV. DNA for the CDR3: TGTGCCAGCAGCTTCTCTGGACAGGGTGAGGATGAGCAGTTCTTC. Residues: CASSFSGQGEDEQFF.

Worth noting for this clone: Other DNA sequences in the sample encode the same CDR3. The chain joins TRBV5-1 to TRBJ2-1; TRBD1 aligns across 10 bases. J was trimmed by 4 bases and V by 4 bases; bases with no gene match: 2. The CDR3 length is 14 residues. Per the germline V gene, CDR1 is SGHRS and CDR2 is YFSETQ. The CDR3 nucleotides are TGCGCCAGCAGCCTGGGACAGGGGTACAATGAGCAGTTCTTC. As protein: CASSLGQGYNEQFF.

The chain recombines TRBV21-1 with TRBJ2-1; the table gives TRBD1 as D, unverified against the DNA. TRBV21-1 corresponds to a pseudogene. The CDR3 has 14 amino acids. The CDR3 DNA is TGTGCCAGCAGCCCTAAGGGGGTTAACAATGAGCAGTTCTTC. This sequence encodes CASSPKGVNNEQFF.

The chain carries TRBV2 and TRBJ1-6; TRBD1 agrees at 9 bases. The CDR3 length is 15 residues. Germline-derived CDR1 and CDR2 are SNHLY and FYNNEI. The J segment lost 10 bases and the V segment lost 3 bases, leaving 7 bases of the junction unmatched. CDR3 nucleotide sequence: TGTGCCAGCAGTGAGGCGGGGACAGGGTACTCACCCCTCCACTTT. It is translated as CASSEAGTGYSPLHF.

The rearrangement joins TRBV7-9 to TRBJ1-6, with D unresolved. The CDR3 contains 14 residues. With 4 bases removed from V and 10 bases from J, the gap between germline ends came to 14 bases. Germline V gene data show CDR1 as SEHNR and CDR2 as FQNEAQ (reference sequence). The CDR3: CASSSGLVGSPLHF. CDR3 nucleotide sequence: TGTGCCAGCAGCTCTGGTTTGGTAGGGTCACCCCTCCACTTT.

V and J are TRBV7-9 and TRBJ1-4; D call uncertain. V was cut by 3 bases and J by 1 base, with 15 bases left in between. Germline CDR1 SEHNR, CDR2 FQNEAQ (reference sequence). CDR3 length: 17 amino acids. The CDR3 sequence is CASSFGSSYGTNEKLFF. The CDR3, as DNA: TGTGCCAGCAGCTTCGGCAGTAGTTACGGAACTAATGAAAAACTGTTTTTT.

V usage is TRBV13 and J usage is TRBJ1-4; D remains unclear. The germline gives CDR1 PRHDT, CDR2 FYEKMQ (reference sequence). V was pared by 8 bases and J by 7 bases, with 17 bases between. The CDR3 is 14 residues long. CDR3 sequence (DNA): TGTGCCAGCTCGACCCCGGAGGTTACTGAAAAACTGTTTTTT. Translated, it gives CASSTPEVTEKLFF.

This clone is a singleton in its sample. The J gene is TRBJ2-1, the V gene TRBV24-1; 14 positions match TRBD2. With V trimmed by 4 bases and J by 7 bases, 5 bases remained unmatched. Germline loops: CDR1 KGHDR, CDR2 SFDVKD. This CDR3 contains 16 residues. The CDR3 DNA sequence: TGTGCCACCAGTGACCCTGGACTAGCGGGGGGAAATGAGCAGTTCTTC. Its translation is CATSDPGLAGGNEQFF.

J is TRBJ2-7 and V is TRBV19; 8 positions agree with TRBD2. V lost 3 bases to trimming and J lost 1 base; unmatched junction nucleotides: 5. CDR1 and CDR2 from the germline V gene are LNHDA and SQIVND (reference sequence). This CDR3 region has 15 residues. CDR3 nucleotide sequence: TGTGCCAGTAGTATGTTCGGGGGGGGTTCCTACGAGCAGTACTTC. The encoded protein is CASSMFGGGSYEQYF.

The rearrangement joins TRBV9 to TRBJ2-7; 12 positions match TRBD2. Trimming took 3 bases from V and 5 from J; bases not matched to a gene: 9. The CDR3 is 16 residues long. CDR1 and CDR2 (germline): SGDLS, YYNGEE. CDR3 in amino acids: CASSATLAGGPHEQYF. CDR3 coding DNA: TGTGCCAGCAGCGCCACCCTAGCGGGGGGGCCCCACGAGCAGTACTTC.

CDR3 region: CASGEGLLRGYTF. The CDR3 nucleotides read TGTGCCAGCGGCGAGGGGTTGTTAAGGGGCTACACCTTC. The chain couples TRBV9 to TRBJ1-2; D perhaps matches TRBD1 (5 bases). Germline assignment: CDR1 SGDLS and CDR2 YYNGEE. The length of the CDR3 is 13 residues. The V end was cut by 7 bases, the J end by 8 bases, with 18 bases between.

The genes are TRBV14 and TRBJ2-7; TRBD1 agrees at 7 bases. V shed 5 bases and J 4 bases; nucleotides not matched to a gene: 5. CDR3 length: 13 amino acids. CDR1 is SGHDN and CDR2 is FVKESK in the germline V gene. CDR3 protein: CASSELQGYEQYF. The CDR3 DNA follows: TGTGCCAGCAGCGAACTACAGGGGTACGAGCAGTACTTC.

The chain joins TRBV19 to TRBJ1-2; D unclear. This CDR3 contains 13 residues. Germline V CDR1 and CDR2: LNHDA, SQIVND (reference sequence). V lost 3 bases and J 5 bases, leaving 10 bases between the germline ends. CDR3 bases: TGTGCCAGTAGTATGAGGCAGATATATGGCTACACCTTC. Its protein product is CASSMRQIYGYTF.

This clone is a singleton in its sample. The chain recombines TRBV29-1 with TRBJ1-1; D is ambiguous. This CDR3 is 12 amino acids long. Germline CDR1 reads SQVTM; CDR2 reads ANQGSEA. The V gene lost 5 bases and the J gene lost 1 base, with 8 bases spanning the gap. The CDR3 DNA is TGCAGCGTTCCCCGCGGGAACACTGAAGCTTTCTTT. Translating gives CSVPRGNTEAFF.